This TCR beta chain emerged from a study of blood T cell repertoires in COVID-19. Study information: From the United States, Italy and Spain came samples of acute and convalescent COVID-19.

Under the authors' procedure: For nucleated cells, counts were estimated from reference gene primer amplification. Here immunoSEQ multiplex PCR was the method, and the copy in TCRdb shows in-frame clones only, minus some. D and trimming were read from the DNA, whereas the V and J calls and clone size are those reported in that table. The sample contains roughly 300,000 clones, less than 90% of which appear only once. Trimming cost V 10 bases and J 0 bases, with 12 bases left between them. Germline CDR1 and CDR2: MDHEN and SYDVKM. The CDR3 is made up of 14 amino acids. The rearrangement joins TRBV28 to TRBJ2-2, with unresolved D. The specimen was peripheral blood. This sequence was found in a human donor in a cohort sampled during active COVID-19. CDR3 in DNA: TGTGCCACCAGATACTCCGCGAACACCGGGGAGCTGTTTTTT. Translating it yields CATRYSANTGELFF.